This is a list of T cell receptor beta chains from one sample in a study of post-analysis software for immune sequencing data. TCRdb itself ran the PCR reads through MiXCR, one entry per CDR3 protein. The sample contains 600,000 to 700,000 distinct CDR3 sequences, roughly three fifths of which appear only once. Sequencing was carried out using blood. These receptors all come from a girl aged 2 to 10 with multiple sclerosis. Each CDR3 is given with its conserved first and last residue. D genes are given only for firm matches. Clone size appears in some rows only: once, few, many, or a class for an expanded clone.

d_gene	len	v_gene	abundance	j_gene	CDR3nt	CDR3aa
-	15	TRBV29-1	few	TRBJ2-5	TGCAGTGGGGCAGGCTTGTTGGTATTAGGAGAGACCCAGTACTTC	CSGAGLLVLGETQYF
-	18	TRBV12-3/TRBV12-4	-	TRBJ1-2	TGTGCCAGCAGTCCCCGAAGACCACAGGGATGGGGGAACTATGGCTACACCTTC	CASSPRRPQGWGNYGYTF
-	14	TRBV12-3/TRBV12-4	few	TRBJ2-1	TGTGCCAGCAGTCCATCCGGACCCCACAATGAGCAGTTCTTC	CASSPSGPHNEQFF
-	17	TRBV7-7	-	TRBJ2-1	TGTGCCTCCGCTCGGGACACTAGCGCCTTCTCCTACAATGAGCAGTTCTTC	CASARDTSAFSYNEQFF
TRBD2	17	TRBV20-1	-	TRBJ2-1	TGCAGTGCCAGACTAGCGGGGGGGCCGGGACCCTACAATGAGCAGTTCTTC	CSARLAGGPGPYNEQFF
TRBD2	18	TRBV20-1	few	TRBJ2-3	TGCAGTGCTAGAGGTACGGCTAGCGGGGCGACTAGCACAGATACGCAGTATTTT	CSARGTASGATSTDTQYF
-	13	TRBV6-1	many	TRBJ2-5	TGTGCCAGCAGTGGAACCGTCCAAGAGACCCAGTACTTC	CASSGTVQETQYF
TRBD1	15	TRBV29-1	few	TRBJ2-1	TGCAGCGCCCCAAAGGCCAGGACAGGGGAATCTGAGCAGTTCTTC	CSAPKARTGESEQFF
-	15	TRBV6-1	-	TRBJ1-2	TGTGCCAACAGTGAGTCAGGACCGACCAACTATGGCTACACCTTC	CANSESGPTNYGYTF
-	14	TRBV5-1	-	TRBJ1-2	TGCGCCAGCAGCTTGGAACAGGATAACTATGGCTACACCTTC	CASSLEQDNYGYTF
TRBD2	15	TRBV20-1	few	TRBJ2-1	TGCAGTGCTAGAAGACTAGCGGGGACATACGATGAGCAGTTCTTC	CSARRLAGTYDEQFF
TRBD1	15	TRBV19	-	TRBJ2-3	TGTGCCAGTAGTGTGGGACAGCTCCTCACAGATACGCAGTATTTT	CASSVGQLLTDTQYF
TRBD1	15	TRBV7-9	-	TRBJ1-1	TGTGCCAGCAGCCGCTGGACAGGGGCGAACACTGAAGCTTTCTTT	CASSRWTGANTEAFF
-	15	TRBV5-1	-	TRBJ2-7	TGCGCCAGCAGAAAGGACCCCCGTACGACTTACGAGCAGTACTTC	CASRKDPRTTYEQYF
TRBD1	15	TRBV7-3	-	TRBJ2-1	TGTGCCAGCAGCCACGGGACAGGGGTAATCAATGAGCAGTTCTTC	CASSHGTGVINEQFF
-	17	TRBV7-9	-	TRBJ2-3	TGTGCCAGCAGCTTAGTCGTGTGGGACGAGACCACAGATACGCAGTATTTT	CASSLVVWDETTDTQYF
TRBD2	17	TRBV20-1	few	TRBJ2-3	TGCAGTGCGCCGACTAGCGGGGGGTCTCTTAGCACAGATACGCAGTATTTT	CSAPTSGGSLSTDTQYF
TRBD1	15	TRBV12-3/TRBV12-4	-	TRBJ2-7	TGTGCCAGCAGGGAACCGGGACAGGGGTTGGGCGAGCAGTACTTC	CASREPGQGLGEQYF
TRBD2	13	TRBV20-1	few	TRBJ2-4	TGCAGTGCCCAAGCGGGAGTGCTGGAAGAGCAGTACTTC	CSAQAGVLEEQYF
TRBD2	15	TRBV10-3	-	TRBJ2-1	TGTGCCATCAGTGAGCCGGGGGGGCCTAGCGGCGAGCAGTTCTTC	CAISEPGGPSGEQFF
-	16	TRBV20-1	-	TRBJ1-1	TGCAGTGCCCTCGACGCCTTGAGTCCGGTAAACACTGAAGCTTTCTTT	CSALDALSPVNTEAFF
-	13	TRBV20-1	-	TRBJ2-5	TGCAGTGCCACGCAGCCTCGGGCAGAGACCCAGTACTTC	CSATQPRAETQYF
-	13	TRBV20-1	-	TRBJ2-5	TGCAGTGCTCAGCCGGATGATGAAGAGACCCAGTACTTC	CSAQPDDEETQYF
TRBD2	14	TRBV7-6	once	TRBJ2-1	TGTGCCAGCAGCCGGGGGGAGGGATACAATGAGCAGTTCTTC	CASSRGEGYNEQFF
-	15	TRBV7-9	-	TRBJ2-7	TGTGCCAGCAGCTACGGGTTAGGGGTCTCCTACGAGCAGTACTTC	CASSYGLGVSYEQYF
TRBD1	16	TRBV5-6	-	TRBJ2-3	TGTGCCAGCAGCTTGGGAACCGGACAGGGGACAGATACGCAGTATTTT	CASSLGTGQGTDTQYF
TRBD2	17	TRBV4-2	few	TRBJ2-5	TGTGCCAGCAGCCAAGTGGGACTAGACTCCTACCAAGAGACCCAGTACTTC	CASSQVGLDSYQETQYF
-	13	TRBV20-1	-	TRBJ2-3	TGCGGATCACAACCGGGAGTAACAGATACGCAGTATTTT	CGSQPGVTDTQYF
TRBD2	13	TRBV6-5	few	TRBJ2-1	TGTGCCAGCAGGCTACTAGCGGGAGTTGAGCAGTTCTTC	CASRLLAGVEQFF